Following are 5 T cell receptor beta chains from one sample sequenced in a study of cytomegalovirus exposure and HLA in healthy donors. The PCR ran on 60 Vbeta and 13 Jbeta primers. Generated by immunoSEQ multiplex PCR, the TCRdb table keeps only in-frame clones and is missing some. The sample holds about 94,000 clones, around 80% seen once. The specimen sequenced was PBMCs. The receptors were gathered from a woman between 55 and 75 years old in good health and CMV-seronegative.

The chain links TRBV29-1 to TRBJ1-4; D perhaps matches TRBD1 (5 bases). Germline V gene lookup returns CDR1 SQVTM and CDR2 ANQGSEA. Between the trimmed V and J ends, which lost 4 bases and 6 bases, there was a span of 12 bases. The CDR3 covers 13 residues. The CDR3 coding sequence is TGCAGCGTTGGAGGGGAGGTGCATGAAAAACTGTTTTTT. Encoded protein: CSVGGEVHEKLFF.

The chain carries TRBV9 and TRBJ1-2; D uncertain. The CDR3 sequence is 12 residues long. Germline V CDR1 and CDR2: SGDLS, YYNGEE. V lost 3 bases to trimming and J lost 8 bases, with 11 bases between them. The CDR3 loop is CASSAPSQGYTF. The CDR3 region has the DNA TGTGCCAGCAGCGCACCCTCTCAGGGCTACACCTTC.

This clone came up a few times. The rearrangement uses TRBV4-3 and TRBJ2-7; 7 positions agree with TRBD2. The CDR3 is 15 amino acids. CDR1 is LGHNA, CDR2 YSLEER, per germline. V trimming: 0 bases; J trimming: 3 bases; junction bases outside the gene matches: 5. The CDR3 DNA sequence: TGCGCCAGCAGCCAAGATTCTAGCGGATTCTACGAGCAGTACTTC. Amino acids: CASSQDSSGFYEQYF.

This sequence joins TRBV7-8 and TRBJ2-5, with TRBD2 matching over 13 bases. The germline gives CDR1 SGHVS, CDR2 FQNEAQ. The V segment lost 3 bases and the J segment 6 bases; nucleotides outside the gene matches: 7. The CDR3 sequence is 16 residues long. CDR3 nucleotide sequence: TGTGCCAGCAGCTTGTCGACTAGCGGGGGGCAAAAGACCCAGTACTTC. This codes for CASSLSTSGGQKTQYF.

The genes are TRBV9 and TRBJ2-5, with 9 positions matching TRBD1. Looked up from germline, CDR1 is SGDLS and CDR2 is YYNGEE. The CDR3 runs 16 residues. V lost 3 bases and J lost 2; bases outside the gene matches: 8. CDR3 bases: TGTGCCAGCAGCGCGCCGGGACAGGGATTACAAGAGACCCAGTACTTC. Protein sequence: CASSAPGQGLQETQYF.